This is a list of T cell receptor beta chains from one sample in a study of T cell responses to AZD1222 COVID-19 vaccine. TCRdb's copy holds only in-frame clones and misses some; the assay was immunoSEQ multiplex PCR. The sample yields about 270,000 clones, 90% to 95% seen once. The material was peripheral blood, obtained 28 days after the second AZD1222 dose. Receptor source: an adult who received the AZD1222 COVID-19 vaccine. Each CDR3 is given with its conserved first and last residue. Fields, in order: V gene, clone size, D gene, J gene, CDR3 DNA, CDR3 protein. D genes are given only for firm matches. Expanded clones get a size class; other rows say once, few or many, or leave the size out.

>TRBV4-3|.|.|TRBJ2-2
TGCGCCAGCAGCCAAGTAGAGCGGAACGGAGGGGAGCTGTTTTTT
CASSQVERNGGELFF
>TRBV6-5|once|TRBD1|TRBJ1-2
TGTGCCAGCAGCCGGGACAGGCTCTATGGCTACACCTTC
CASSRDRLYGYTF
>TRBV29-1|.|TRBD1|TRBJ1-3
TGCAGCGTTGTGTGGCAGGGGGTAGGAAACACCATATATTTT
CSVVWQGVGNTIYF
>TRBV19|.|TRBD2|TRBJ2-3
TGTGCCAGTAGTATAGATAAGGGAGGGCGGACAGATACGCAGTATTTT
CASSIDKGGRTDTQYF
>TRBV27|.|.|TRBJ2-7
TGTGCCAGCAGTGGGCAGGGCAGGCGGATGGTATACGAGCAGTACTTC
CASSGQGRRMVYEQYF
>TRBV11-2|.|TRBD2|TRBJ2-1
TGTGCCAGCAGACAACCCGGGACTAGAGTCATCGATGAGCAGTTCTTC
CASRQPGTRVIDEQFF
>TRBV11-2|.|.|TRBJ2-5
TGTGCCAGCAGCATGGGGTCTCAAGAGACCCAGTACTTC
CASSMGSQETQYF
>TRBV2|.|TRBD1|TRBJ2-2
TGTGCCAGCATCCCGGGACAGAGCACCGGGGAGCTGTTTTTT
CASIPGQSTGELFF
>TRBV7-8|.|.|TRBJ1-1
TGTGCCAGCAGGGACAGAATCTACAAGGGGGAAGCTTTCTTT
CASRDRIYKGEAFF
>TRBV4-1|.|TRBD1|TRBJ1-2
TGCGCCAGCAGCCTACCGGGACAGGGGACGCTCTCTGGCTACACCTTC
CASSLPGQGTLSGYTF
>TRBV11-2|.|TRBD1|TRBJ2-7
TGTGCCAGCAGCTTAAGGACAGGGATTTCCTACGAGCAGTACTTC
CASSLRTGISYEQYF
>TRBV27|once|.|TRBJ1-6
TGTGCCAGCAGTTTGGTGAGGTATTCACCCCTCCACTTT
CASSLVRYSPLHF
>TRBV6-1|.|TRBD2|TRBJ2-7
TGTGCCAGCAGTGAAGCGGGACTAGCGGGAGGAAACGAGCAGTACTTC
CASSEAGLAGGNEQYF
>TRBV13|.|TRBD2|TRBJ2-3
TGTGCCAGCAGCGCCGGGGGGGTAGCGGAAACAGATACGCAGTATTTT
CASSAGGVAETDTQYF
>TRBV7-9|.|.|TRBJ2-1
TGTGCCAGCAGCTTAGTTGGGGATGAGCAGTTCTTC
CASSLVGDEQFF
>TRBV6-2/TRBV6-3|.|.|TRBJ1-3
TGTGCCAGCAGTAACCGGAAGTGGATCATATATTTT
CASSNRKWIIYF
>TRBV3-1/TRBV3-2|.|.|TRBJ1-4
TGTGCCAGCAGCCGGGTTCCTAATGAAAAACTGTTTTTT
CASSRVPNEKLFF
>TRBV30|.|TRBD1|TRBJ1-1
TGTGCCTGGGGGGACAGCACGAACACTGAAGCTTTCTTT
CAWGDSTNTEAFF
>TRBV27|.|TRBD1|TRBJ2-7
TGTGCCAGCAGTTCTTTCCGGGGACAGGGGGCGCGCGAGCAGTACTTC
CASSSFRGQGAREQYF
>TRBV11-2|.|.|TRBJ1-3
TGTGCCAGCTCCTCGACTGCCTTCTCTGGAAACACCATATATTTT
CASSSTAFSGNTIYF
>TRBV3-1/TRBV3-2|.|TRBD1|TRBJ1-2
TGTGCCAGCAGCCAAAGGACAGGGGGCTATGGCTACACCTTC
CASSQRTGGYGYTF
>TRBV5-4|.|.|TRBJ2-7
TGTGCCAGCAGCCGTATGTCCTCCGAGCAGTACTTC
CASSRMSSEQYF
>TRBV20-1|.|.|TRBJ2-7
TGCAGTGCTAGAGCGGGAATCGAGCAGTACTTC
CSARAGIEQYF
>TRBV6-5|once|TRBD1|TRBJ1-2
TGTGCCAGCAAAACCGGGACAGGGACGGGTGGCTACACCTTC
CASKTGTGTGGYTF
>TRBV28|.|.|TRBJ1-3
TGTGCCAGCAGTGCCAAATTAAACACCATATATTTT
CASSAKLNTIYF
>TRBV14|.|.|TRBJ1-1
TGTGCCAGCAGCCAAGGGTGGACGAGGGTGACTGAAGCTTTCTTT
CASSQGWTRVTEAFF
>TRBV11-2|.|.|TRBJ2-2
TGTGCCAGCAGCTATGACACGAACACCGGGGAGCTGTTTTTT
CASSYDTNTGELFF
>TRBV12-2|few|.|TRBJ2-3
TGTGCAAGTCGCTTGTTCAGGGGGCCAGCAGATACGCAGTATTTT
CASRLFRGPADTQYF
>TRBV10-3|.|TRBD2|TRBJ2-7
TGTGCCATCAGTCGTGGGACTATGGAGCAGTACTTC
CAISRGTMEQYF
>TRBV18|.|.|TRBJ1-2
TGTGCCAGCTCACCCGGAGTAGGGGGTGATGGCTACACCTTC
CASSPGVGGDGYTF
>TRBV3-1/TRBV3-2|.|.|TRBJ1-6
TGTGCCAGCACCCGAGGGGTCCGGAATTCACCCCTCCACTTT
CASTRGVRNSPLHF
>TRBV28|.|.|TRBJ2-3
TGTGCCAGCAGTTTACAGGGCACAGATACGCAGTATTTT
CASSLQGTDTQYF
>TRBV5-1|.|TRBD1|TRBJ2-1
TGCGCCAGCAGCTGGGGGACAGGGGATAATGAGCAGTTCTTC
CASSWGTGDNEQFF
>TRBV5-1|.|.|TRBJ1-2
TGCGCCAGCAGCTTGGCCGGGACACATTATGGCTACACCTTC
CASSLAGTHYGYTF
>TRBV7-3|.|.|TRBJ2-7
TGTGCCAGCAGCTTAACGCCTGACCGGTACGAGCAGTACTTC
CASSLTPDRYEQYF
>TRBV20-1|.|TRBD1|TRBJ1-1
TGCAGTGCTAGTGCAACAGGGGGTGACACTGAAGCTTTCTTT
CSASATGGDTEAFF
>TRBV3-1/TRBV3-2|.|TRBD1|TRBJ2-1
TGTGCCACCCGACAGGGGAGGAGTGAGCAGTTCTTC
CATRQGRSEQFF
>TRBV6-6|.|TRBD1|TRBJ1-2
TGTGCCAGCAGCCAACCGGGACAGGGGATTCGTGGCTACACCTTC
CASSQPGQGIRGYTF
>TRBV11-2|.|TRBD1|TRBJ1-1
TGTGCCAGCAGCTTCGACAGGGGAAGCACTGAAGCTTTCTTT
CASSFDRGSTEAFF
>TRBV30|.|TRBD1|TRBJ2-2
TGTGCCTGGAGCCGGGACAGGGGGTTAGCGGGAGACTCACAGATCAACACCGGGGAGCTGTTTTTT
CAWSRDRGLAGDSQINTGELFF
>TRBV6-5|.|TRBD1|TRBJ1-5
TGTGCCAGCAGACCCACAGGGGTTAATCAGCCCCAGCATTTT
CASRPTGVNQPQHF
>TRBV3-1/TRBV3-2|few|.|TRBJ1-1
TGTGCCAGCAGCCAAGCGCTTACGAGGGCTGAAGCTTTCTTT
CASSQALTRAEAFF
>TRBV7-9|.|.|TRBJ2-6
TGTGCCAGCAGCCCCCCTGGGGCCAACGTCCTGACTTTC
CASSPPGANVLTF
>TRBV11-2|.|.|TRBJ1-2
TGTGCCAGCAGCTTAGGCCCTGGCGGTGGCTACACCTTC
CASSLGPGGGYTF
>TRBV3-1/TRBV3-2|.|.|TRBJ2-7
TGTGCCAGCAGCCAGGTCGGCGAGCAGTACTTC
CASSQVGEQYF
>TRBV18|.|.|TRBJ2-3
TGTGCCAGCTCACCCGACAGCTACACAGATACGCAGTATTTT
CASSPDSYTDTQYF
>TRBV9|.|TRBD2|TRBJ2-1
TGTGCCAGCAGCCAACTAGCGGGTTCCTACAATGAGCAGTTCTTC
CASSQLAGSYNEQFF
>TRBV12-5|.|.|TRBJ1-5
TGTGCTAGTGCTCGCGGTGGCAATCAGCCCCAGCATTTT
CASARGGNQPQHF
>TRBV5-1|.|.|TRBJ2-3
TGCGCCAGCACCCACGGGACCGAAACCTACACAGATACGCAGTATTTT
CASTHGTETYTDTQYF
>TRBV30|.|.|TRBJ2-1
TGTGCCTGGAACCTCGGCAGGACTCCCTACAATGAGCAGTTCTTC
CAWNLGRTPYNEQFF
>TRBV5-1|.|.|TRBJ1-3
TGCGCCAGCAGCCGGACATTCCCCTCTGGAAACACCATATATTTT
CASSRTFPSGNTIYF
>TRBV7-2|.|TRBD1|TRBJ1-3
TGTGCCAGCAGCCAGGGAGGACAGGGGGCGGCTGGAAACACCATATATTTT
CASSQGGQGAAGNTIYF
>TRBV5-5|.|.|TRBJ2-7
TGTGCCAGCAGCTTGAGGGGGAGGTACGAGCAGTACTTC
CASSLRGRYEQYF
>TRBV3-1/TRBV3-2|.|TRBD2|TRBJ2-7
TGTGCCAGCAGCCAAGGGACTAGCGGCCCCTACGAGCAGTACTTC
CASSQGTSGPYEQYF
>TRBV30|.|.|TRBJ1-1
TGTGCCTGGAGTCCCCCGGGACGGTTGAACACTGAAGCTTTCTTT
CAWSPPGRLNTEAFF